These 26 T cell receptor beta chains originate from one sample sequenced in a study of blood T cell repertoires in COVID-19. Profiling relied on immunoSEQ multiplex PCR, and the TCRdb table lists in-frame clones only, not all of them. The data contain 320,000 or so clones, over 75% of them singletons. Sequenced input: PBMCs or T cells enriched from blood (not recorded which). These receptors all come from a young man who had recovered from COVID-19.

This sequence joins TRBV2 and TRBJ1-2; 9 bases agree with TRBD1. The CDR3 loop spans 13 amino acids. V shed 6 bases, J shed 8 bases, and the junction held 7 bases outside the gene matches. The germline gives CDR1 SNHLY, CDR2 FYNNEI. This chain's CDR3 is CASRPQGAGGYTF. CDR3 sequence (DNA): TGTGCCAGCAGGCCACAGGGGGCTGGGGGCTACACCTTC.

The chain links TRBV4-1 to TRBJ1-5; D uncertain. CDR1 is MGHRA, CDR2 YSYEKL, per germline. V lost 2 bases to trimming and J lost 8 bases, with 13 bases between them. The CDR3 runs 14 residues. The CDR3 is CASSQSRANEPQHF. The CDR3 coding sequence is TGCGCCAGCAGCCAATCGAGGGCGAACGAGCCCCAGCATTTT.

This clone was counted once. The rearrangement links TRBV4-2 to TRBJ2-7; perhaps TRBD2 as D (6 bases). The CDR3 runs to 15 residues. Trimming removed 2 bases from V and 3 bases from J, with 14 bases in between. CDR1 and CDR2 (germline): LGHNA, YNFKEQ. CDR3 region: CASSQIGGDGYEQYF. CDR3 in DNA: TGTGCCAGCAGCCAAATTGGCGGGGATGGCTACGAGCAGTACTTC.

The chain combines TRBV19 with TRBJ2-2, with 9 bases that match TRBD1. The CDR3 is made up of 15 amino acids. Trimming took 6 bases from V and 6 from J; bases not matched to a gene: 8. The germline CDR1 and CDR2 sequences are LNHDA and SQIVND (reference sequence). The CDR3 sequence: CASSRDRVGAGELFF. DNA of the CDR3: TGTGCCAGTAGCCGGGACAGGGTGGGTGCCGGGGAGCTGTTTTTT.

A remark on this clone: Other DNA sequences within the sample encode an identical CDR3. The chain links TRBV27 to TRBJ2-1; 8 bases match TRBD1. CDR1 MNHEY and CDR2 SMNVEV come from the germline V gene (reference sequence). The junction had 1 base not matched to a gene; V was cut back by 2 bases and J by 1 base. The CDR3 is 15 amino acids. The CDR3 DNA reads TGTGCCAGCAGTTTAGGACAGGGTTCCTACAATGAGCAGTTCTTC. It specifies CASSLGQGSYNEQFF.

J is TRBJ2-1 and V is TRBV7-9; 8 bases are shared with TRBD1. Looked up from germline, CDR1 is SEHNR and CDR2 is FQNEAQ (reference sequence). Trimming at V came to 7 bases and at J to 0 bases, leaving 20 bases not matched to a gene. The CDR3 consists of 20 residues. CDR3 residues: CASTRTGTGQAKSSYNEQFF. The CDR3 coding sequence is TGTGCCAGCACGAGAACCGGGACAGGACAAGCCAAGAGCTCCTACAATGAGCAGTTCTTC.

CDR3 sequence reads: CASSVPKGAGTGELFF. The CDR3 nucleotides are TGTGCCAGCAGCGTACCAAAAGGGGCTGGAACCGGGGAGCTGTTTTTT. The J gene is TRBJ2-2, the V gene TRBV9; possible D gene TRBD1, 5 bases. Trimming took 1 base from V and 5 from J, leaving 15 bases between them. Germline values: CDR1 SGDLS, CDR2 YYNGEE. This CDR3 has 16 amino acids.

The CDR3 loop reads CASSVHTGGGTDTQYF. The DNA of the CDR3 is TGTGCCAGCAGCGTACATACGGGGGGGGGCACAGATACGCAGTATTTT. V gene TRBV9 combines with J gene TRBJ2-3, with 8 bases identical to TRBD2. Trimming at V came to 1 base and at J to 1 base, leaving 5 bases not matched to a gene. The CDR3 runs 16 residues. Germline V gene data show CDR1 as SGDLS and CDR2 as YYNGEE.

The chain recombines TRBV5-4 with TRBJ2-4; TRBD2 might be the D (6 bases). Germline CDR1 reads SGHNT; CDR2 reads YYREEE (reference sequence). This CDR3 is built from 14 residues. The germline V and J ends were trimmed by 0 bases and 9 bases, with 13 bases remaining between them. The CDR3 DNA sequence: TGTGCCAGCAGCTTGGGGGGGGAGGAGGCCATTCAGTACTTC. Translation gives CASSLGGEEAIQYF.

This chain uses TRBV18 with TRBJ2-3, with D unresolved. The CDR3 sequence is 16 residues long. V was clipped by 2 bases and J by 1 base, with 13 bases between them. Germline V gene data show CDR1 as KGHSH and CDR2 as LQKENI. The CDR3 bases are TGTGCCAGCTCACCATCCCTTTCGTCGGGCACAGATACGCAGTATTTT. Protein sequence: CASSPSLSSGTDTQYF.

This clone has just one count. V gene TRBV7-2 combines with J gene TRBJ2-1; the match to TRBD2 covers 9 bases. CDR1 is SGHTA, CDR2 FQGNSA, per germline. The CDR3 contains 15 residues. The junction had 6 bases not matched to a gene; V was cut back by 5 bases and J by 4 bases. The CDR3 loop is CASSPRGGLYNEQFF. CDR3 nucleotides: TGTGCCAGCAGCCCGCGGGGGGGTTTATACAATGAGCAGTTCTTC.

The gene calls are TRBV7-9 and TRBJ1-1; TRBD1 matches 7 bases. This CDR3 region has 14 residues. Trimming at V came to 4 bases and at J to 1 base, leaving 3 bases not matched to a gene. The germline CDR1 and CDR2 sequences are SEHNR and FQNEAQ (reference sequence). The CDR3 region has the DNA TGTGCCAGCAGCTCGACAGGGAGGAACACTGAAGCTTTCTTT. It translates to CASSSTGRNTEAFF.

This chain uses TRBV2 with TRBJ1-4; perhaps TRBD1 as D (5 bases). This CDR3 contains 14 residues. Trimming removed 6 bases from V and 5 bases from J, with 13 bases in between. Germline CDR1 SNHLY, CDR2 FYNNEI. The DNA for the CDR3 is TGTGCCAGCAGAACTGACAGAATCAATGAAAAACTGTTTTTT. This gives the protein CASRTDRINEKLFF. Based on the CDR3 plus reference TRBV2 and TRBJ1-4, the full variable domain is EPEVTQTPSHQVTQMGQEVILRCVPISNHLYFYWYRQILGQKVEFLVSFYNNEISEKSEIFDDQFSVERPDGSNFTLKIRSTKLEDSAMYFCASRTDRINEKLFFGSGTQLSVL.

The CDR3 region has the DNA TGTGCCAGCGGGGGCAGCGGGGGCCCGGATACGCAGTATTTT. Encoded protein: CASGGSGGPDTQYF. The V and J genes are TRBV28 and TRBJ2-3; 8 bases agree with TRBD2. Germline CDR1 MDHEN, CDR2 SYDVKM. The CDR3 loop spans 14 amino acids. V gave up 8 bases and J gave up 6 bases; unmatched junction bases: 10.

The chain employs TRBV5-1 and TRBJ2-7; 9 nucleotides match TRBD1. Germline-derived CDR1 and CDR2 are SGHRS and YFSETQ. The CDR3 runs 17 residues. V lost 0 bases, J lost 1 base, and 8 bases stayed unmatched. The CDR3 sequence is CASSLAGPGQGSYEQYF. The CDR3 nucleotides are TGCGCCAGCAGCTTGGCCGGACCGGGACAGGGTTCCTACGAGCAGTACTTC. The complete variable domain, with remaining parts taken from reference TRBV5-1 and TRBJ2-7, reads KAGVTQTPRYLIKTRGQQVTLSCSPISGHRSVSWYQQTPGQGLQFLFEYFSETQRNKGNFPGRFSGRQFSNSRSEMNVSTLELGDSALYLCASSLAGPGQGSYEQYFGPGTRLTVT.

The V and J genes are TRBV30 and TRBJ2-1; possibly TRBD2 for D (5 bases). Between the trimmed V and J ends, which lost 4 bases and 6 bases, there was a span of 19 bases. CDR3 length: 15 residues. Germline V gene data show CDR1 as GTSNPN and CDR2 as SVGIG (reference sequence). DNA for the CDR3: TGTGCCTGGACTTCACCCTTACTAGGGCGCAATGAGCAGTTCTTC. As protein: CAWTSPLLGRNEQFF.

V usage is TRBV27 and J usage is TRBJ2-1; 10 positions agree with TRBD2. CDR1 is MNHEY and CDR2 is SMNVEV in the germline V gene (reference sequence). This CDR3 comprises 18 residues. V dropped 5 bases and J dropped 0; count of bases not matched to a gene: 10. The CDR3 bases are TGTGCCAGCAGTCTCTTTGGACTAGCGGTGAGCTCCTACAATGAGCAGTTCTTC. It yields the protein CASSLFGLAVSSYNEQFF.

This clone was found once. The chain uses TRBV7-8 and TRBJ1-2; D is ambiguous. The CDR3 extends over 17 amino acids. CDR1 SGHVS and CDR2 FQNEAQ come from the germline V gene. Trimming cost V 4 bases and J 3 bases, with 21 bases left between them. CDR3 amino acids: CASSSAPRGRRDYGYTF. In DNA form, the CDR3 reads TGTGCCAGCAGCTCCGCGCCGAGAGGGCGAAGGGACTATGGCTACACCTTC.

V and J are TRBV6-5 and TRBJ1-5; 8 bases are a match to TRBD1. Per the germline V gene, CDR1 is MNHEY and CDR2 is SVGAGI. With V trimmed by 6 bases and J by 5 bases, 6 bases remained unmatched. The CDR3 spans 14 residues. In DNA form, the CDR3 reads TGTGCCAGCAGCTCAGGGGGCGGGTATCAGCCCCAGCATTTT. Amino acids: CASSSGGGYQPQHF.

The J gene is TRBJ1-2, the V gene TRBV28; TRBD1 agrees at 8 bases. Germline lookup yields CDR1 MDHEN and CDR2 SYDVKM. The CDR3 has 14 amino acids. V lost 6 bases to trimming and J lost 6 bases; unmatched junction nucleotides: 9. CDR3 in DNA: TGTGCCAGCAGCTCCGGGACAGGAGGACATGGCTACACCTTC. It encodes CASSSGTGGHGYTF.

The chain has TRBV28 and TRBJ2-5; 7 bases match TRBD2. CDR1 is MDHEN and CDR2 is SYDVKM in the germline V gene. Unmatched junction bases numbered 23, after V lost 3 bases and J lost 4 bases. The CDR3 is 20 residues long. CDR3 region: CASSFFFGSKRGRDLETQYF. The CDR3 DNA is TGTGCCAGCAGTTTTTTCTTCGGTAGTAAGCGGGGTCGGGATTTAGAGACCCAGTACTTC.

The table lists this clone with a count of one. The chain has TRBV10-1 and TRBJ2-1; tentatively, D is TRBD2 (6 bases). From germline, CDR1 is WNHNN and CDR2 SYGVQD (reference sequence). Trimming left V 0 bases short and J 0 bases short, with 12 bases between. The CDR3 loop spans 17 amino acids. The DNA of the CDR3 is TGCGCCAGCAGTGAGTCTCAGGACGGGAGCTCCTACAATGAGCAGTTCTTC. Its translation is CASSESQDGSSYNEQFF.

The CDR3 sequence: CASRQDKGEQFF. The CDR3 DNA reads as TGCGCCAGCAGACAGGACAAAGGGGAGCAGTTCTTC. The rearrangement uses TRBV5-1 and TRBJ2-1; weak D call: TRBD1 (5 bases). Germline V gives CDR1 SGHRS, CDR2 YFSETQ. The V gene lost 5 bases and the J gene lost 10 bases, with 13 bases spanning the gap. CDR3 length: 12 residues. Drawing the rest from reference TRBV5-1 and TRBJ2-1, the complete variable domain is KAGVTQTPRYLIKTRGQQVTLSCSPISGHRSVSWYQQTPGQGLQFLFEYFSETQRNKGNFPGRFSGRQFSNSRSEMNVSTLELGDSALYLCASRQDKGEQFFGPGTRLTVL.

V usage is TRBV18 and J usage is TRBJ1-2; TRBD1 aligns across 7 bases. The V and J ends lost 6 bases and 8 bases, in that order; junction bases with no gene match: 9. CDR3 length: 13 residues. Germline lookup yields CDR1 KGHSH and CDR2 LQKENI. The CDR3 sequence is CASSPTGVRGYTF. The CDR3 region has the DNA TGTGCCAGCTCTCCCACAGGGGTCCGAGGCTACACCTTC.

The CDR3 bases are TGTGCCAGCACCCCTATCGGGACAGGGTCCTACGAGCAGTACTTC. Translation gives CASTPIGTGSYEQYF. This chain links TRBV6-6 with TRBJ2-7; 9 nucleotides align to TRBD1. The CDR3 covers 15 residues. The germline V gene encodes CDR1 MNHNY and CDR2 SVGAGI (reference sequence). Trimming removed 7 bases from V and 1 base from J; junction bases left unmatched: 8.

This sequence joins TRBV5-1 and TRBJ2-7; TRBD1 aligns across 11 bases. The CDR3 has 15 amino acids. Germline lookup yields CDR1 SGHRS and CDR2 YFSETQ. Losses at the gene ends were 3 bases for V and 2 bases for J; bases not matched to a gene: 4. CDR3 in amino acids: CASSWGGQGAYEQYF. The DNA of the CDR3 is TGCGCCAGCAGCTGGGGGGGACAGGGGGCCTACGAGCAGTACTTC.